These 4 T cell receptor beta chains were all obtained from the same sample, sequenced in a study of blood T cell repertoires in COVID-19. Profiling relied on immunoSEQ multiplex PCR, and the TCRdb table lists in-frame clones only, not all of them. In the table there are 120,000 to 150,000 clones, around 80% of which are singletons. The material sequenced was peripheral blood. These receptors all come from a man aged 55 to 70 with active or convalescent COVID-19.

This clone has a count of ten or more. V usage is TRBV12-3 or TRBV12-4 and J usage is TRBJ2-7, with 7 nucleotides matching TRBD2. This CDR3 contains 12 residues. Unmatched junction bases numbered 4, after V lost 5 bases and J lost 6 bases. CDR3 sequence (DNA): TGTGCCAGCAGTCGGGGGGAGGGCGAGCAGTACTTC. Translated, it gives CASSRGEGEQYF.

V and J are TRBV2 and TRBJ2-3; 8 bases agree with TRBD1. The CDR3 extends over 15 amino acids. V was pared by 5 bases and J by 2 bases, with 6 bases of the junction left unmatched. Germline CDR1 reads SNHLY; CDR2 reads FYNNEI. CDR3 sequence: CASSRTGSHTDTQYF. In DNA form, the CDR3 reads TGTGCCAGCAGTCGGACAGGGAGCCACACAGATACGCAGTATTTT.

The chain links TRBV11-2 to TRBJ2-1; maybe TRBD2 (5 bases). V was cut by 2 bases and J by 1 base, with 9 bases left in between. Germline lookup yields CDR1 SGHAT and CDR2 FQNNGV. The CDR3 totals 15 residues. In nucleotides, the CDR3 is TGTGCCAGCAGCTTAAGGCTAGCTTCCTACAATGAGCAGTTCTTC. Its protein is CASSLRLASYNEQFF.

The rearrangement links TRBV27 to TRBJ2-7; 9 bases are a match to TRBD2. The J segment lost 0 bases and the V segment lost 4 bases, leaving 4 bases of the junction unmatched. The germline V gene encodes CDR1 MNHEY and CDR2 SMNVEV (reference sequence). CDR3 size: 15 residues. Here the CDR3 DNA reads TGTGCCAGCAGTTGGGGGACTAGCAGCTCCTACGAGCAGTACTTC. Translation: CASSWGTSSSYEQYF.